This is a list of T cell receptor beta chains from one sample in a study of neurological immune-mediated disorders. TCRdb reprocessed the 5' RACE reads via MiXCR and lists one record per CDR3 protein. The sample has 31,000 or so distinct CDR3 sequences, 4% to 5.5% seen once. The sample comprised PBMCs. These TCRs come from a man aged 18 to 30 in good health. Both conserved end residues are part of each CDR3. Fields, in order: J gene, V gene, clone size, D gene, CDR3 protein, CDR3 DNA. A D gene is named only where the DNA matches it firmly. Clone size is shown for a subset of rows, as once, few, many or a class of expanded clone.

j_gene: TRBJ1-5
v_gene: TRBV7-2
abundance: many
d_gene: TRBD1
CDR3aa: CASSRVGQGDQPQHF
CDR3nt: TGTGCCAGCAGCCGTGTTGGACAGGGTGATCAGCCCCAGCATTTT

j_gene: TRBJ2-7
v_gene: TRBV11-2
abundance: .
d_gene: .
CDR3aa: CASSLAGTVTYEQYF
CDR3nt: TGTGCCAGCAGCTTAGCCGGGACGGTCACCTACGAGCAGTACTTC

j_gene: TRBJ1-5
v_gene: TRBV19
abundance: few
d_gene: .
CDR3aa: CASSWGGLNQPQHF
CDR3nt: TGTGCCAGTAGTTGGGGAGGACTTAACCAGCCCCAGCATTTT

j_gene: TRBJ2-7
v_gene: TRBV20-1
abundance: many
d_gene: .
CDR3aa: CSATLQGKGRLDEQYF
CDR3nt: TGCAGTGCTACCCTTCAGGGAAAGGGGAGGTTGGACGAGCAGTACTTC

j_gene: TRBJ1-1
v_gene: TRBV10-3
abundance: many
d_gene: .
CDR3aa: CAISESWGGIEAFF
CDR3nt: TGTGCCATCAGTGAGTCTTGGGGGGGCATTGAAGCTTTCTTT

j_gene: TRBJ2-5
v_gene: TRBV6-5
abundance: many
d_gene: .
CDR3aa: CASSYSWRRPQETQYF
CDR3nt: TGTGCCAGCAGTTACTCGTGGAGGCGACCCCAAGAGACCCAGTACTTC

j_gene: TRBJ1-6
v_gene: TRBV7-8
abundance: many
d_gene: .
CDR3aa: CASSVNKEESSYNSPLHF
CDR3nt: TGTGCCAGCAGCGTCAATAAGGAAGAAAGCTCCTATAATTCACCCCTCCACTTT

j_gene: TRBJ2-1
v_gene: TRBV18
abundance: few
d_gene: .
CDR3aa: CASSPGRASYNEQFF
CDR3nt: TGTGCCAGCTCACCCGGTAGAGCATCCTACAATGAGCAGTTCTTC

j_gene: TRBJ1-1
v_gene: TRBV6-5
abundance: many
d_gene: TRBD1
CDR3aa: CASSPDDRGNTEAFF
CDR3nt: TGTGCCAGCAGCCCCGACGACAGGGGGAACACTGAAGCTTTCTTT

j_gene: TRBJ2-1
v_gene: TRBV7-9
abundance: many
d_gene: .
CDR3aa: CASSGYNEQFF
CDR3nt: TGTGCCAGCAGCGGTTACAATGAGCAGTTCTTC